Below are 11 T cell receptor beta chains sequenced from a single sample in a study of blood T cell repertoires in COVID-19. The method was immunoSEQ multiplex PCR; TCRdb's version includes in-frame clones alone and lacks a portion of them. The table records approximately 30,000 clones, roughly nine tenths of them present only once. The sequenced sample was peripheral blood. These receptors were collected from a human donor in a cohort sampled during active COVID-19.

This clone has just a few counts. The chain joins TRBV27 to TRBJ2-2, with 11 bases identical to TRBD1. The trim removed 4 bases at V and 7 bases at J, leaving 8 bases unmatched. The CDR3 spans 16 residues. CDR1 is MNHEY and CDR2 is SMNVEV in the germline V gene (reference sequence). Here the CDR3 DNA reads TGTGCCAGCAGTTCTACCGGGACAGGGGGAGGCGGGGAGCTGTTTTTT. Its translation: CASSSTGTGGGGELFF.

In this sample, this clone turned up once. The chain combines TRBV11-2 with TRBJ2-7; 9 nucleotides line up with TRBD1. Germline trimming cut 1 base from V and 3 bases from J; bases unmatched to any gene: 4. From germline, CDR1 is SGHAT and CDR2 FQNNGV. The CDR3 totals 15 residues. The CDR3 bases are TGTGCCAGCAGCTTAGTGGGACAGGGTATCTACGAGCAGTACTTC. It encodes CASSLVGQGIYEQYF. Using reference TRBV11-2 and TRBJ2-7 for the parts outside the CDR3, the full variable domain is EAGVAQSPRYKIIEKRQSVAFWCNPISGHATLYWYQQILGQGPKLLIQFQNNGVVDDSQLPKDRFSAERLKGVDSTLKIQPAKLEDSAVYLCASSLVGQGIYEQYFGPGTRLTVT.

The chain combines TRBV7-6 with TRBJ2-7; 7 bases are a match to TRBD1. Germline V gene sequence: CDR1 SGHVS, CDR2 FNYEAQ. The CDR3 totals 16 residues. Trimming took 5 bases from V and 3 from J; bases not matched to a gene: 13. The CDR3 here is CASSPQIGTDLYEQYF. DNA of the CDR3: TGTGCCAGCAGCCCTCAAATCGGGACAGACCTCTACGAGCAGTACTTC.

The genes are TRBV7-9 and TRBJ2-1; 10 nucleotides agree with TRBD2. Losses at the gene ends were 6 bases for V and 3 bases for J; bases not matched to a gene: 5. Per the germline V gene, CDR1 is SEHNR and CDR2 is FQNEAQ (reference sequence). This CDR3 contains 15 residues. The CDR3 DNA reads TGTGCCAGCAGTCCCTCTAGCGGGGGCTACAATGAGCAGTTCTTC. This sequence encodes CASSPSSGGYNEQFF.

This clone came up a few times. The J gene is TRBJ2-1, the V gene TRBV21-1; the table calls TRBD2, which could not be checked here. TRBV21-1 is annotated as a pseudogene. The CDR3 has 17 amino acids. This chain's CDR3 is CASSNPIVSGPSDEQFF. CDR3 DNA sequence: TGTGCCAGCAGCAACCCCATTGTGAGCGGCCCGTCGGATGAGCAGTTCTTC.

V and J are TRBV28 and TRBJ2-5; possibly TRBD2 for D (5 bases). Trimming pared 6 bases from V and 11 bases from J, leaving 22 bases between. Germline CDR1 MDHEN, CDR2 SYDVKM. The CDR3 covers 14 residues. For the CDR3, the DNA is TGTGCCAGCAGACTTATGCGGTCCTGGACTCGGCAGTACTTC. It codes for CASRLMRSWTRQYF.

The V call is TRBV7-2, the J call TRBJ1-3, with D uncertain. In germline, CDR1 is SGHTA, CDR2 FQGNSA. The CDR3 is made up of 16 amino acids. Trimming removed 3 bases at V and 2 bases at J, with 14 bases between. The CDR3 DNA reads TGTGCCAGCAGCTTGGATTCTGGGCGTGCTGGAAACACCATATATTTT. Translated, it gives CASSLDSGRAGNTIYF.

This clone was seen only once. The chain combines TRBV6-5 with TRBJ2-7; 9 bases agree with TRBD1. Germline CDR1 and CDR2: MNHEY and SVGAGI. The V gene end was trimmed by 0 bases and the J gene end by 6 bases; junction bases not matched to a gene: 6. The CDR3 covers 15 residues. CDR3 loop: CASSYSTDRGGEQYF. The CDR3, as DNA: TGTGCCAGCAGTTACTCGACGGACAGGGGCGGCGAGCAGTACTTC.

This clone was counted a single time. The genes are TRBV28 and TRBJ2-5, with a weak D call TRBD1 (5 bases). The CDR3 is 12 residues long. V shed 8 bases and J shed 4 bases, with 11 bases lying between them. Germline V gene lookup returns CDR1 MDHEN and CDR2 SYDVKM. CDR3 sequence reads: CASLGHGETQYF. CDR3 bases: TGTGCCAGCTTGGGGCACGGAGAGACCCAGTACTTC.

This clone was picked up one time. The rearrangement uses TRBV5-4 and TRBJ1-2, with unresolved D. CDR1 is SGHNT, CDR2 YYREEE, per germline (reference sequence). The ends were cut back, 3 bases at V and 7 bases at J, with 7 bases in the middle. The CDR3 runs to 11 residues. CDR3 residues: CASSSRSGYTF. As DNA, the CDR3 is TGTGCCAGCAGCTCGAGAAGTGGCTACACCTTC. The full variable domain, completed using reference TRBV5-4 and TRBJ1-2, is ETGVTQSPTHLIKTRGQQVTLRCSSQSGHNTVSWYQQALGQGPQFIFQYYREEENGRGNFPPRFSGLQFPNYSSELNVNALELDDSALYLCASSSRSGYTFGSGTRLTVV.

This clone appeared a single time. This chain links TRBV10-3 with TRBJ1-2, with TRBD1 matching over 10 bases. CDR1 ENHRY and CDR2 SYGVKD come from the germline V gene. This CDR3 has 17 amino acids. V shed 5 bases and J 4 bases; nucleotides not matched to a gene: 13. For the CDR3, the DNA is TGTGCCATCAGTCCCGGGGGGGGACAGGGGTCGGCCTATGGCTACACCTTC. It yields the protein CAISPGGGQGSAYGYTF.